This entry concerns a single TCR beta chain. The sample originates from a study of blood T cell repertoires in COVID-19. Background on the study: The study drew acute and convalescent COVID-19 samples from the United States, Italy and Spain. Nucleic acid was either cDNA or gDNA, and it came from T cells, B-cell-depleted T cells, or PBMCs.

In the authors' workflow: Scientists estimated how many nucleated cells there were by amplifying reference gene primers. TCRdb keeps only in-frame clones here, not all; method: immunoSEQ multiplex PCR. V, J and clone size were drawn from that table, and D and trimming were deduced from the DNA. The data hold roughly 67,000 clones, with 70% to 90% observed a single time. This CDR3 region has 17 residues. CDR1 SGHDT and CDR2 YYEEEE come from the germline V gene. V dropped 0 bases and J dropped 2 bases, with 16 bases sitting between them. The chain combines TRBV5-6 with TRBJ2-3, with D perhaps matching TRBD1 (5 bases). What was sequenced was peripheral blood. This receptor was obtained from a man aged 50 to 59 with acute or convalescent COVID-19. The CDR3 nucleotides read TGTGCCAGCAGCTTGGTTGGTGACAGACGATCCACAGATACGCAGTATTTT. Protein product: CASSLVGDRRSTDTQYF. Full variable domain (outside the CDR3, taken from reference TRBV5-6 and TRBJ2-3): DAGVTQSPTHLIKTRGQQVTLRCSPKSGHDTVSWYQQALGQGPQFIFQYYEEEERQRGNFPDRFSGHQFPNYSSELNVNALLLGDSALYLCASSLVGDRRSTDTQYFGPGTRLTVL.